Below are 20 T cell receptor beta chains sequenced from a single sample in a study of T cells in Graves' hyperthyroidism and ophthalmopathy. RNA transcripts provided the source from which TCR beta CDR3 regions were amplified. The HTBI set primed first-round TCR CDR3 RT-PCR. TCRdb redid the calling of the multiplex PCR reads with MiXCR, one entry per CDR3 protein. The repertoire holds some 300,000 distinct CDR3 sequences, with approximately 18% as singletons. Sequenced: blood. Receptors were obtained from a man in his fifties with Graves' ophthalmopathy.

This clonotype was counted ten times or more. The V and J genes are TRBV2 and TRBJ1-1; D may be TRBD1 (5 bases). V lost 3 bases and J 7 bases, leaving 21 bases between the germline ends. CDR1 and CDR2 from the germline V gene are SNHLY and FYNNEI. The CDR3 is 16 amino acids. CDR3 nucleotide sequence: TGTGCCAGCAGTGAGGGAGGGGCCGGTCGTAGATTTGAAGCTTTCTTT. This gives the protein CASSEGGAGRRFEAFF.

At least ten counts were recorded for this clonotype. V and J are TRBV28 and TRBJ1-5, with a tentative D call TRBD1 (6 bases). There are 18 residues in the CDR3. Germline V gives CDR1 MDHEN, CDR2 SYDVKM. Between the trimmed V and J ends, which lost 3 bases and 4 bases, there was a span of 22 bases. Written as DNA, the CDR3 is TGTGCCAGCAGTTTCCTACTCAGGGGTGGGGGGAGGAATCAGCCCCAGCATTTT. Amino acids: CASSFLLRGGGRNQPQHF. The full variable domain, completed using reference TRBV28 and TRBJ1-5, is DVKVTQSSRYLVKRTGEKVFLECVQDMDHENMFWYRQDPGLGLRLIYFSYDVKMKEKGDIPEGYSVSREKKERFSLILESASTNQTSMYLCASSFLLRGGGRNQPQHFGDGTRLSIL.

The chain recombines TRBV24-1 with TRBJ2-7; D is unclear. The CDR3 sequence is 15 residues long. V dropped 3 bases and J dropped 2 bases, with 13 bases sitting between them. Per the germline V gene, CDR1 is KGHDR and CDR2 is SFDVKD. The CDR3 loop is CATSDGPVRPYEQYF. The CDR3 DNA follows: TGTGCCACCAGTGATGGACCAGTTAGGCCCTACGAGCAGTACTTC.

Many counts were recorded for this clonotype. The chain recombines TRBV7-6 with TRBJ2-1, with D possibly being TRBD1 (6 bases). CDR1 SGHVS and CDR2 FNYEAQ come from the germline V gene. The CDR3 runs 13 residues. Trimming removed 5 bases from V and 10 bases from J, with 15 bases in between. CDR3 protein: CASSPGEGTEQFF. CDR3 DNA: TGTGCCAGCAGCCCCGGGGAAGGGACAGAGCAGTTCTTC.

This clonotype was picked up many times. This chain uses TRBV29-1 with TRBJ2-7, with TRBD2 matching over 10 bases. Germline lookup yields CDR1 SQVTM and CDR2 ANQGSEA. The junction had 11 bases not matched to a gene; V was cut back by 4 bases and J by 5 bases. The CDR3 runs 15 residues. The CDR3: CSVGPLTSGVNEQYF. CDR3 DNA: TGCAGCGTTGGTCCTTTAACTAGCGGGGTCAACGAGCAGTACTTC.

The chain carries TRBV4-1 and TRBJ2-7; 10 bases are shared with TRBD1. With 3 bases clipped from V and 6 bases from J, the junction kept 5 bases outside the gene matches. Germline lookup yields CDR1 MGHRA and CDR2 YSYEKL. The CDR3 is 14 residues long. The CDR3 loop reads CASSHGTGDLEQYF. The CDR3 DNA is TGCGCCAGCAGCCATGGGACAGGGGATCTCGAGCAGTACTTC.

This clonotype was found a few times. The chain combines TRBV4-1 with TRBJ2-3; 7 bases match TRBD2. Germline CDR1 reads MGHRA; CDR2 reads YSYEKL. J was trimmed by 10 bases and V by 1 base; bases with no gene match: 8. The CDR3 sequence is 14 residues long. CDR3 nucleotide sequence: TGCGCCAGCAGCCAAGGTGAAGCGGGAACTCCGCAGTATTTT. Its translation: CASSQGEAGTPQYF.

In this sample, this clonotype turned up a few times. This chain joins TRBV2 and TRBJ2-7; TRBD1 matches at 8 bases. This CDR3 has 14 amino acids. Germline assignment: CDR1 SNHLY and CDR2 FYNNEI. Trimming removed 5 bases from V and 3 bases from J; junction bases left unmatched: 6. CDR3: CASSSRDRRYEQYF. The CDR3 DNA is TGTGCCAGCAGTAGCCGGGACAGGCGCTACGAGCAGTACTTC.

This clonotype was observed at least ten times. The chain has TRBV6-1 and TRBJ2-5; a possible D gene is TRBD2 (6 bases). Germline CDR1 and CDR2: MNHNS and SASEGT. V gave up 1 base and J gave up 2 bases, with 14 bases separating them. This CDR3 is 16 amino acids long. CDR3 sequence reads: CASSEEVGGEQETQYF. The CDR3, as DNA: TGTGCCAGCAGTGAAGAAGTTGGCGGGGAACAAGAGACCCAGTACTTC.

The sample holds a few counts of this clonotype. The junction does not match germline at one end; this may be a read error. The chain has TRBV4-2 and TRBJ2-1; D is uncertain. The CDR3 extends over 14 amino acids. Germline V gives CDR1 LGHNA, CDR2 YNFKEQ. CDR3 DNA sequence: TGTGCCAGCAGTCAAGGCGACAAAGACAATGAGCAGTTCTTC. Protein product: CASSQGDKDNEQFF.

The genes are TRBV6-4 and TRBJ2-7, with a tentative D call TRBD1 (5 bases). The V gene's germline CDR1 is MRHNA and CDR2 SNTAGT. The CDR3 loop spans 17 amino acids. Trimming left V 5 bases short and J 4 bases short, with 24 bases between. Here the CDR3 reads CASSQTVGRTRSYEQYF. CDR3 nucleotides: TGTGCCAGCAGTCAAACCGTGGGCAGGACAAGGAGTTACGAGCAGTACTTC.

Ten or more counts support this clonotype. CDR3 protein: CASSSRLAGNTIYF. CDR3 DNA: TGTGCCAGCAGCTCCCGTCTCGCTGGAAACACCATATATTTT. The gene calls are TRBV11-2 and TRBJ1-3; D uncertain. The CDR3 consists of 14 residues. With 4 bases removed from V and 2 bases from J, the gap between germline ends came to 9 bases. CDR1 and CDR2 (germline): SGHAT, FQNNGV. Combining the CDR3 with reference TRBV11-2 and TRBJ1-3 gives the whole variable domain EAGVAQSPRYKIIEKRQSVAFWCNPISGHATLYWYQQILGQGPKLLIQFQNNGVVDDSQLPKDRFSAERLKGVDSTLKIQPAKLEDSAVYLCASSSRLAGNTIYFGEGSWLTVV.

In this sample, this clonotype turned up many times. The gene calls are TRBV7-3 and TRBJ1-1; possibly TRBD1 for D (6 bases). This CDR3 is 15 amino acids long. V was cut by 8 bases and J by 4 bases, with 20 bases left in between. Germline V gene sequence: CDR1 SGHTA, CDR2 FQGTGA. The CDR3 loop is CASSDGGARSTEAFF. The CDR3 coding sequence is TGTGCCAGCTCCGACGGGGGGGCGCGAAGCACTGAAGCTTTCTTT.

The chain recombines TRBV6-1 with TRBJ1-1; D is ambiguous. Germline CDR1 and CDR2: MNHNS and SASEGT. The CDR3 runs to 12 residues. Trimming left V 7 bases short and J 0 bases short, with 6 bases between. The CDR3 protein is CASIKMNTEAFF. Here the CDR3 DNA reads TGTGCCAGCATAAAGATGAACACTGAAGCTTTCTTT.

This clonotype was counted between two and nine times. The rearrangement uses TRBV7-9 and TRBJ1-1; 8 bases match TRBD1. J gave up 4 bases and V 5 bases, and 9 bases lay outside the gene matches. CDR3 size: 15 residues. Germline-derived CDR1 and CDR2 are SEHNR and FQNEAQ (reference sequence). CDR3 in amino acids: CASSHVDRGFTEAFF. In DNA, the CDR3 is TGTGCCAGCAGCCACGTCGACAGGGGCTTCACTGAAGCTTTCTTT. Full variable domain (remainder filled in from reference TRBV7-9 and TRBJ1-1): DTGVSQNPRHKITKRGQNVTFRCDPISEHNRLYWYRQTLGQGPEFLTYFQNEAQLEKSRLLSDRFSAERPKGSFSTLEIQRTEQGDSAMYLCASSHVDRGFTEAFFGQGTRLTVV.

This clonotype was seen only a few times. The chain joins TRBV20-1 to TRBJ1-5; D perhaps matches TRBD1 (5 bases). The CDR3 covers 12 residues. The V gene's germline CDR1 is DFQATT and CDR2 SNEGSKA (reference sequence). The ends were cut back, 6 bases at V and 7 bases at J, with 13 bases in the middle. The CDR3 DNA is TGCAGTGCCCTGGGGGGAGAACAGCCCCAGCATTTT. Encoded protein: CSALGGEQPQHF.

This clonotype was seen many times. The J gene is TRBJ2-1, the V gene TRBV28; 9 nucleotides agree with TRBD2. Losses at the gene ends were 6 bases for V and 3 bases for J; bases not matched to a gene: 9. There are 16 residues in the CDR3. CDR1 MDHEN and CDR2 SYDVKM come from the germline V gene. DNA for the CDR3: TGTGCCAGCAGCCTACTCGGACTAGCGTTCTACAATGAGCAGTTCTTC. Protein: CASSLLGLAFYNEQFF.

In regard to this clonotype: An end of the junction differs from the germline gene, which may be a read error. V and J are TRBV5-1 and TRBJ2-3; D unclear. The CDR3 has 13 residues. Germline V gene lookup returns CDR1 SGHRS and CDR2 YFSETQ. CDR3 nucleotides: TGCGCCACCAGCCCCCCGGGCACAGATACGCAGTATTTT. Translating gives CATSPPGTDTQYF.

This clonotype was observed many times. The chain joins TRBV27 to TRBJ2-7; D gene uncertain. The CDR3 runs to 15 residues. V was trimmed by 3 bases and J by 1 base, leaving 13 bases between them. Germline values: CDR1 MNHEY, CDR2 SMNVEV (reference sequence). CDR3 in amino acids: CASSFVGRASYEQYF. In nucleotides, the CDR3 is TGTGCCAGCAGTTTCGTAGGCCGGGCGTCCTACGAGCAGTACTTC.

This clonotype showed up many times. The rearrangement links TRBV2 to TRBJ1-4; D unresolved. The germline V gene has CDR1 SNHLY and CDR2 FYNNEI. V was trimmed by 4 bases and J by 8 bases, leaving 11 bases between them. The CDR3 extends over 13 amino acids. CDR3 DNA sequence: TGTGCCAGCAGTGGTGGGCTGGGGGAAAAACTGTTTTTT. Protein: CASSGGLGEKLFF.